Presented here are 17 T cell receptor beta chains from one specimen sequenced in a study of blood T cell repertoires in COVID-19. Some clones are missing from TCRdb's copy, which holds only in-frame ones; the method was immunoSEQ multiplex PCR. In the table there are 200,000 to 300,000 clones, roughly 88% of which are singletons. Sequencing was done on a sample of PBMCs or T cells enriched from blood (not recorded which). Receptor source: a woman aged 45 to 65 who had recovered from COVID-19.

The CDR3 reads CASSLSVMVQVETQYF. For the CDR3, the DNA is TGTGCCAGCAGCCTCAGCGTCATGGTGCAAGTGGAGACCCAGTACTTC. V is TRBV11-3 and J is TRBJ2-5; no reliable D call. Trimming shortened V by 5 bases and J by 5 bases, and 21 bases separated the two germline ends. CDR1 is SGHNT and CDR2 is YENEEA in the germline V gene. This CDR3 has 16 amino acids.

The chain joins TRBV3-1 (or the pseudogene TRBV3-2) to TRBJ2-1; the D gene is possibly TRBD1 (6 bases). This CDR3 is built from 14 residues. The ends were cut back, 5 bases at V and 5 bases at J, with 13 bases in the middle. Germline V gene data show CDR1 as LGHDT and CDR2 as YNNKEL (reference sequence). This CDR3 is CASSYPNRDNEQFF. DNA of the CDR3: TGTGCCAGCAGCTATCCGAACAGGGACAATGAGCAGTTCTTC.

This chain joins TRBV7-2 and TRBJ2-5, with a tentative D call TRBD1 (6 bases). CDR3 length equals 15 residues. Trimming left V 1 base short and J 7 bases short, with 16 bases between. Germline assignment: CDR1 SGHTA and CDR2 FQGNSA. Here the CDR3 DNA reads TGTGCCAGCAGCTTAGAAAGGGGGTACGCGGGGACCCAGTACTTC. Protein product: CASSLERGYAGTQYF. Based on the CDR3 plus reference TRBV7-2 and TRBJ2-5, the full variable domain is GAGVSQSPSNKVTEKGKDVELRCDPISGHTALYWYRQSLGQGLEFLIYFQGNSAPDKSGLPSDRFSAERTGGSVSTLTIQRTQQEDSAVYLCASSLERGYAGTQYFGPGTRLLVL.

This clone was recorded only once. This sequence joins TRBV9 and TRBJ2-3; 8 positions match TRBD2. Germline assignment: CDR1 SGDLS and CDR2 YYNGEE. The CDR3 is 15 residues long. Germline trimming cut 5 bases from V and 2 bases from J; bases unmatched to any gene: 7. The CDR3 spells CASSPGGRDTDTQYF. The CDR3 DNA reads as TGTGCCAGCAGTCCGGGGGGGCGTGACACAGATACGCAGTATTTT. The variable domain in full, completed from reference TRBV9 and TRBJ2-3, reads DSGVTQTPKHLITATGQRVTLRCSPRSGDLSVYWYQQSLDQGLQFLIQYYNGEERAKGNILERFSAQQFPDLHSELNLSSLELGDSALYFCASSPGGRDTDTQYFGPGTRLTVL.

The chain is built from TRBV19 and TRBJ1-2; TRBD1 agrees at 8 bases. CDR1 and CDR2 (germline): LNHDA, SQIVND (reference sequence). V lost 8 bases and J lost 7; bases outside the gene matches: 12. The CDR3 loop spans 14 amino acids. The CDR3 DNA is TGTGCCAGTTTCCAGACAGGGGTTCTTGGTGGCTACACCTTC. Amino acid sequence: CASFQTGVLGGYTF.

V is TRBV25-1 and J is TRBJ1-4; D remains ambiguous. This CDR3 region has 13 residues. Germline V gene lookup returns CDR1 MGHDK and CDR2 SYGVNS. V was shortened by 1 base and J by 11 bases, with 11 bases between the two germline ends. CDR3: CASSESGSRKLFF. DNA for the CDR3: TGTGCCAGCAGTGAATCCGGGAGCAGGAAACTGTTTTTT.

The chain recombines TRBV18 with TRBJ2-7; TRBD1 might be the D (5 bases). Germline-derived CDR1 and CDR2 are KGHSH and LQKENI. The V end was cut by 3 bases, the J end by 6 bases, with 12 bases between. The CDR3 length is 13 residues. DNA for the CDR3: TGTGCCAGCTCACCCCAGGGTGTCAGCGAGCAGTACTTC. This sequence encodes CASSPQGVSEQYF.

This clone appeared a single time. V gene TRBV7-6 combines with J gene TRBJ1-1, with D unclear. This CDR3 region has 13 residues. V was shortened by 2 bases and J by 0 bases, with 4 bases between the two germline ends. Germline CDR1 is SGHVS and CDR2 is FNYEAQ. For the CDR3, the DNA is TGTGCCAGCAGCTTATTCGTGAACACTGAAGCTTTCTTT. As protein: CASSLFVNTEAFF.

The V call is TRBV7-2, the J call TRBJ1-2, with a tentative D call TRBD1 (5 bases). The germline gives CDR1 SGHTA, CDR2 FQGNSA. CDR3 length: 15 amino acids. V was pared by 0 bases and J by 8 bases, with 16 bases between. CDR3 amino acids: CASSLAGTGWGGYTF. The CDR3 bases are TGTGCCAGCAGCTTAGCCGGGACTGGGTGGGGCGGCTACACCTTC.

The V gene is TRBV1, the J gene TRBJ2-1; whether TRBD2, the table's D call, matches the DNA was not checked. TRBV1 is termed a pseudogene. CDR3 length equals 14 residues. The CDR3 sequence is CTSSRASGRYEQFF. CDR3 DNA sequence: TGCACCAGCAGCCGGGCTAGCGGGAGGTATGAGCAGTTCTTC.

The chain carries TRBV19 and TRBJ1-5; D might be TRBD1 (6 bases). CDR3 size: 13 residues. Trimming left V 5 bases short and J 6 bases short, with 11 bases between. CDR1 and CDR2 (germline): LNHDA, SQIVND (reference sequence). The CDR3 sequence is CASSLGAVQPQHF. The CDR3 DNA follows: TGTGCCAGTAGTCTGGGGGCTGTTCAGCCCCAGCATTTT.

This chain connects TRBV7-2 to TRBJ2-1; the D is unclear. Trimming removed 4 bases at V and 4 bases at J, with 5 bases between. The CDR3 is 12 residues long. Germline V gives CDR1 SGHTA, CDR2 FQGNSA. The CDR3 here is CASSSRYNEQFF. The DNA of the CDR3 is TGTGCCAGCAGCTCGAGGTACAATGAGCAGTTCTTC.

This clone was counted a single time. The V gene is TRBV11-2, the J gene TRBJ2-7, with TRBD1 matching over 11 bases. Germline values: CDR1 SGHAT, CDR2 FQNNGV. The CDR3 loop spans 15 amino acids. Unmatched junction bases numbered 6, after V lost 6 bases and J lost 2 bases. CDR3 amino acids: CASSLGTGGTYEQYF. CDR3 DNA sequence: TGTGCCAGCAGTCTCGGGACAGGGGGGACCTACGAGCAGTACTTC.

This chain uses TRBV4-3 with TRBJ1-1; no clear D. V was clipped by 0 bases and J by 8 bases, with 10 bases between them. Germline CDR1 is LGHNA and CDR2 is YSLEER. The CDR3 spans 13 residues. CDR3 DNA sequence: TGCGCCAGCAGCCAAGAAGTGATCGGGGAAGCTTTCTTT. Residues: CASSQEVIGEAFF.

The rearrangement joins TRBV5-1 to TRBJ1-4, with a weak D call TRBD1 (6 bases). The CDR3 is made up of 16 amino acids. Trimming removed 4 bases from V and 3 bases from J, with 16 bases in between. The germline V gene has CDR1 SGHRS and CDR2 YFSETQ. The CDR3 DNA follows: TGCGCCAGCAGCATGGTTTCGGGGACATCTAATGAAAAACTGTTTTTT. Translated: CASSMVSGTSNEKLFF.

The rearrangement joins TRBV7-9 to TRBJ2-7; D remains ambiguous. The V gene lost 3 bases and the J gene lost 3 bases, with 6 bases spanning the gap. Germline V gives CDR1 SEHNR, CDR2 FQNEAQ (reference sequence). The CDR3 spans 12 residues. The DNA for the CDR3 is TGTGCCAGCAGCTTTATCCTCTACGAGCAGTACTTC. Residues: CASSFILYEQYF.

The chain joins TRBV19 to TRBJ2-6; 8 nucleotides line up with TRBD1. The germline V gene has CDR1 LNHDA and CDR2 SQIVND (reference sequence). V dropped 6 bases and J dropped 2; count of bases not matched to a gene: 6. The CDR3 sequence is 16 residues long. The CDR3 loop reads CASRPADRAGANVLTF. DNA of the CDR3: TGTGCCAGTAGACCAGCGGACAGGGCTGGGGCCAACGTCCTGACTTTC.